This T cell receptor beta chain was recorded in a study of regulatory T cells in long-lasting Graves disease. Whole-study context: Patients met the persistent Graves' disease definition after over 5 years of antithyroid drugs with positive TSH receptor antibodies.

Time point in this sample: persistent/refractory GD, antithyroid drugs over 5 years with positive TRAb. The TCR library was made from RNA extracted from PBMCs. A volume of 9 to 9.5 milliliters of peripheral blood was collected in EDTA tubes. General observations from the study: Persistent patients had more shared public clonotypes (about 2,700) than new patients (approximately 920). It was possible that the small sample size reduced accuracy.

Trimming stripped 1 base from V and 10 bases from J, with 7 bases between. This CDR3 region has 11 residues. The table lists this clonotype with many counts. What it recognizes is unknown. Investigators prepared the TCR beta libraries by applying iRepertoire HTBI primers and Arm-PCR of CDR3 regions. MiXCR, run by TCRdb on the multiplex PCR reads, gives a single entry per CDR3 protein. Here the sample spans roughly 300,000 distinct CDR3 sequences, 22% being singletons. The receptor was derived from a female donor with Graves disease. This rearrangement joins TRBV12-3 or TRBV12-4 to TRBJ1-2; no reliable D call. The sequences come from peripheral blood mononuclear cells (PBMCs), collected when the disease was refractory, from a patient treated with antithyroid drugs. The CDR3, as DNA: TGTGCCAGCAGTTTAGGGGCAGACTACACCTTC. Translated: CASSLGADYTF.